A single sample is the source of the 27 T cell receptor beta chains below, sequenced in a study of cytomegalovirus exposure and HLA in healthy donors. In the PCR, 60 Vbeta and 13 Jbeta primers were used. Assay used: immunoSEQ multiplex PCR; TCRdb lists only in-frame clones, some missing. The sample holds fewer than 180,000 clones, 75% to 85% seen once. Material: PBMCs. These receptors all come from a human donor in good health.

The gene calls are TRBV6-5 and TRBJ1-2; 7 positions agree with TRBD1. The V gene's germline CDR1 is MNHEY and CDR2 SVGAGI. Germline trimming cut 6 bases from V and 6 bases from J; bases unmatched to any gene: 7. The CDR3 loop spans 13 amino acids. Here the CDR3 DNA reads TGTGCCAGCAGACCGACAGGGAGCGATGGCTACACCTTC. Its protein is CASRPTGSDGYTF.

The gene calls are TRBV7-9 and TRBJ2-6; weak D call: TRBD1 (6 bases). The CDR3 has 16 amino acids. The V gene's germline CDR1 is SEHNR and CDR2 FQNEAQ (reference sequence). The ends were cut back, 11 bases at V and 0 bases at J, with 17 bases in the middle. The CDR3 loop is CARTWTDSSGANVLTF. For the CDR3, the DNA is TGTGCCCGAACCTGGACAGACTCCTCTGGGGCCAACGTCCTGACTTTC. Based on the CDR3 plus reference TRBV7-9 and TRBJ2-6, the full variable domain is DTGVSQNPRHKITKRGQNVTFRCDPISEHNRLYWYRQTLGQGPEFLTYFQNEAQLEKSRLLSDRFSAERPKGSFSTLEIQRTEQGDSAMYLCARTWTDSSGANVLTFGAGSRLTVL.

This clone was seen a few times. The chain carries TRBV18 and TRBJ1-2; D perhaps matches TRBD1 (5 bases). The CDR3 sequence is 16 residues long. V lost 6 bases to trimming and J lost 3 bases, with 20 bases between them. In germline, CDR1 is KGHSH, CDR2 LQKENI. The CDR3 nucleotides are TGTGCCAGCTCGCAGGCCGGGGGAAACCGTGACTATGGCTACACCTTC. Translated: CASSQAGGNRDYGYTF.

The rearrangement uses TRBV7-6 and TRBJ2-3; D gene unclear. This CDR3 is 16 amino acids long. Trimming cost V 5 bases and J 2 bases, with 17 bases left between them. Looked up from germline, CDR1 is SGHVS and CDR2 is FNYEAQ. In nucleotides, the CDR3 is TGTGCCAGCAGCCCGGAAGCTAGGATTTACACAGATACGCAGTATTTT. Translation: CASSPEARIYTDTQYF.

The chain combines TRBV6-1 with TRBJ1-2; 9 nucleotides agree with TRBD1. V lost 1 base, J lost 3 bases, and 3 bases stayed unmatched. The CDR3 extends over 15 amino acids. Germline-derived CDR1 and CDR2 are MNHNS and SASEGT. The CDR3 spells CASSEDRGRDYGYTF. CDR3 DNA: TGTGCCAGCAGTGAAGACAGGGGGCGCGACTATGGCTACACCTTC.

This chain uses TRBV9 with TRBJ2-2, with D uncertain. The CDR3 covers 13 residues. The germline V gene encodes CDR1 SGDLS and CDR2 YYNGEE. The V gene lost 0 bases and the J gene lost 5 bases, with 5 bases spanning the gap. The CDR3 DNA is TGTGCCAGCAGCGTAGGTATTACCGGGGAGCTGTTTTTT. This translates into CASSVGITGELFF.

This clone was counted only a few times. The CDR3 coding sequence is TGTGCCACCACAACAGGGGTAATCACTGAAGCTTTCTTT. Amino acid sequence: CATTTGVITEAFF. The chain joins TRBV19 to TRBJ1-1, with 7 positions matching TRBD1. The germline CDR1 and CDR2 sequences are LNHDA and SQIVND (reference sequence). The junction had 9 bases not matched to a gene; V was cut back by 10 bases and J by 4 bases. The CDR3 is made up of 13 amino acids.

In its sample, this clone was seen once. The rearrangement joins TRBV29-1 to TRBJ2-7; a weak D match, TRBD2 (6 bases). Germline CDR1 and CDR2: SQVTM and ANQGSEA. Trimming pared 6 bases from V and 3 bases from J, leaving 18 bases between. The CDR3 loop spans 14 amino acids. The CDR3 here is CSVRDWHKGYEQYF. In DNA form, the CDR3 reads TGCAGCGTCAGGGACTGGCACAAAGGCTACGAGCAGTACTTC.

This clone has a handful of counts. The chain employs TRBV5-8 and TRBJ2-3; weak D call: TRBD1 (6 bases). The germline gives CDR1 SGHTS, CDR2 YDEGEE. The ends were cut back, 4 bases at V and 2 bases at J, with 11 bases in the middle. The CDR3 sequence is 14 residues long. The CDR3 sequence: CASSQGSYTDTQYF. The CDR3 DNA reads as TGTGCCAGCAGCCAGGGGTCATACACAGATACGCAGTATTTT.

This clone was detected once. The chain carries TRBV7-2 and TRBJ1-5; no clear D gene. V was pared by 5 bases and J by 7 bases, with 12 bases between. There are 13 residues in the CDR3. Germline V gene data show CDR1 as SGHTA and CDR2 as FQGNSA. CDR3 bases: TGTGCCAGCAGCCCTAGGAACGGGCAGCCCCAGCATTTT. It yields the protein CASSPRNGQPQHF.

This sequence joins TRBV5-6 and TRBJ2-2; the D gene is possibly TRBD1 (6 bases). V was pared by 4 bases and J by 0 bases, with 13 bases between. The CDR3 runs 16 residues. Looked up from germline, CDR1 is SGHDT and CDR2 is YYEEEE. CDR3 in amino acids: CASSIRTASNTGELFF. The CDR3 coding sequence is TGTGCCAGCAGCATACGGACAGCGTCGAACACCGGGGAGCTGTTTTTT. Filled out from reference TRBV5-6 and TRBJ2-2, the complete variable domain reads DAGVTQSPTHLIKTRGQQVTLRCSPKSGHDTVSWYQQALGQGPQFIFQYYEEEERQRGNFPDRFSGHQFPNYSSELNVNALLLGDSALYLCASSIRTASNTGELFFGEGSRLTVL.

J is TRBJ2-1 and V is TRBV10-3, with 11 bases matching TRBD2. J gave up 6 bases and V 10 bases, and 11 bases lay outside the gene matches. Germline CDR1 is ENHRY and CDR2 is SYGVKD. The length of the CDR3 is 15 residues. CDR3 sequence (DNA): TGTGCCACCGAGCCCGGGACTAGCGGCTCCAATGAGCAGTTCTTC. This codes for CATEPGTSGSNEQFF.

This clone was detected only once. The rearrangement joins TRBV19 to TRBJ2-7, with D tentatively TRBD2 (6 bases). V shed 5 bases and J shed 0 bases, with 14 bases lying between them. Germline assignment: CDR1 LNHDA and CDR2 SQIVND (reference sequence). CDR3 length equals 15 residues. The CDR3 protein is CASSVVGRSSYEQYF. The CDR3 nucleotides are TGTGCCAGTAGTGTTGTGGGGAGGAGCTCCTACGAGCAGTACTTC.

V usage is TRBV28 and J usage is TRBJ2-5, with 10 bases lining up with TRBD1. After removal of 6 bases from V and 1 base from J, the junction contained 11 bases not matched to a gene. Germline V gene data show CDR1 as MDHEN and CDR2 as SYDVKM. This CDR3 contains 17 residues. Written as DNA, the CDR3 is TGTGCCAGCAGGTCCAGGACAGGGGGTTCAGGCCAAGAGACCCAGTACTTC. It encodes CASRSRTGGSGQETQYF.

The CDR3: CASSLEFGGREETQYF. CDR3 in DNA: TGCGCCAGCAGCTTGGAGTTCGGGGGTCGAGAAGAGACCCAGTACTTC. The chain carries TRBV5-1 and TRBJ2-5, with a weak D call TRBD2 (6 bases). Germline V CDR1 and CDR2: SGHRS, YFSETQ. This CDR3 is 16 amino acids long. Deletions cut 0 bases from V and 3 bases from J, with 15 bases between.

The rearrangement joins TRBV19 to TRBJ1-1; a weak D match, TRBD1 (5 bases). The CDR3 length is 14 residues. CDR1 is LNHDA, CDR2 SQIVND, per germline (reference sequence). The V end lost 6 bases, the J end lost 1 base, and 12 bases lay between the germline ends. The CDR3 nucleotides read TGTGCCAGTAGGCCGGGACTTCAGAACACTGAAGCTTTCTTT. Its protein product is CASRPGLQNTEAFF.

Of note for this clone: In the same sample, other DNA sequences code for this CDR3. The chain joins TRBV6-5 to TRBJ1-1; D uncertain. CDR1 MNHEY and CDR2 SVGAGI come from the germline V gene. Trimming removed 0 bases from V and 0 bases from J, with 5 bases in between. The CDR3 spans 14 residues. The chain's CDR3 is CASSYSTVNTEAFF. The DNA for the CDR3 is TGTGCCAGCAGTTACTCTACAGTGAACACTGAAGCTTTCTTT.

This chain uses TRBV27 with TRBJ1-2; 10 nucleotides align to TRBD1. V gave up 10 bases and J gave up 7 bases; unmatched junction bases: 9. Germline V gives CDR1 MNHEY, CDR2 SMNVEV (reference sequence). This CDR3 has 13 residues. CDR3 in amino acids: CATRDRGGSGYTF. The CDR3 DNA is TGTGCCACCCGGGACAGGGGAGGTAGTGGCTACACCTTC.

CDR3 sequence (DNA): TGTGCCTGGAGTCTTCAGGAAGAGCAGTACTTC. Translated: CAWSLQEEQYF. This chain joins TRBV30 and TRBJ2-7; D ambiguous. The CDR3 spans 11 residues. The germline V gene has CDR1 GTSNPN and CDR2 SVGIG (reference sequence). With 2 bases removed from V and 7 bases from J, the gap between germline ends came to 9 bases.

In the case of this clone: One junction end disagrees with the germline gene, perhaps due to a read error. The gene calls are TRBV29-1 and TRBJ2-7, with TRBD1 identical over 10 bases. The germline V gene encodes CDR1 SQVTM and CDR2 ANQGSEA. This CDR3 has 15 residues. The CDR3 DNA reads TGCAGCATTGAAGTCGGGACAGGGGTAACCTACGAGCAGTACTTC. Protein sequence: CSIEVGTGVTYEQYF.

The V call is TRBV14, the J call TRBJ1-2, with D unclear. The length of the CDR3 is 13 residues. Trimming pared 4 bases from V and 4 bases from J, leaving 10 bases between. CDR1 and CDR2 (germline): SGHDN, FVKESK. The DNA for the CDR3 is TGTGCCAGCAGCCTAAAATCGGGCTATGGCTACACCTTC. Amino acid sequence: CASSLKSGYGYTF.

The V call is TRBV28, the J call TRBJ2-3, with 9 nucleotides matching TRBD2. V was pared by 6 bases and J by 3 bases, with 22 bases of the junction left unmatched. The CDR3 runs 20 residues. The germline gives CDR1 MDHEN, CDR2 SYDVKM. The CDR3 DNA follows: TGTGCCAGCAGCTGGGTGGGGGGATTTTTTAGCGGGAGAGGGACAGATACGCAGTATTTT. It encodes CASSWVGGFFSGRGTDTQYF. Drawing the rest from reference TRBV28 and TRBJ2-3, the complete variable domain is DVKVTQSSRYLVKRTGEKVFLECVQDMDHENMFWYRQDPGLGLRLIYFSYDVKMKEKGDIPEGYSVSREKKERFSLILESASTNQTSMYLCASSWVGGFFSGRGTDTQYFGPGTRLTVL.

The CDR3, as DNA: TGTGCCAGCAGCCTACGCCGGGACAGCTATTCCACAGATACGCAGTATTTT. Its translation: CASSLRRDSYSTDTQYF. This rearrangement joins TRBV5-6 to TRBJ2-3, with 7 bases aligning to TRBD1. CDR1 is SGHDT and CDR2 is YYEEEE in the germline V gene. J lost 2 bases, V lost 4 bases, and 13 bases had no gene match. The CDR3 length is 17 residues.

V gene TRBV10-1 combines with J gene TRBJ2-5; D gene ambiguous. CDR1 is WNHNN, CDR2 SYGVQD, per germline (reference sequence). Deletions cut 2 bases from V and 3 bases from J, with 7 bases between. This CDR3 contains 13 residues. The CDR3, as DNA: TGCGCCAGCAGTGAGCAACCAGAAGAGACCCAGTACTTC. As protein: CASSEQPEETQYF.

This clone was picked up a small number of times. The chain combines TRBV7-2 with TRBJ1-5, with D unclear. The ends were cut back, 1 base at V and 4 bases at J, with 11 bases in the middle. CDR3 length: 15 amino acids. Germline V CDR1 and CDR2: SGHTA, FQGNSA. CDR3 DNA sequence: TGTGCCAGCAGCTTAGATCGCAGGCCAAATCAGCCCCAGCATTTT. As protein: CASSLDRRPNQPQHF. The full variable domain, in which reference TRBV7-2 and TRBJ1-5 provide the parts outside the CDR3, is GAGVSQSPSNKVTEKGKDVELRCDPISGHTALYWYRQSLGQGLEFLIYFQGNSAPDKSGLPSDRFSAERTGGSVSTLTIQRTQQEDSAVYLCASSLDRRPNQPQHFGDGTRLSIL.

This clone was seen only a few times. The rearrangement links TRBV10-1 to TRBJ2-3, with D possibly TRBD2 on 7 matching bases. V was trimmed by 6 bases and J by 2 bases, leaving 21 bases between them. Looked up from germline, CDR1 is WNHNN and CDR2 is SYGVQD (reference sequence). This CDR3 is built from 17 residues. CDR3 DNA sequence: TGCGCCAGCAGCCAGCGAGGACGGGGGGCCCACACAGATACGCAGTATTTT. The encoded protein is CASSQRGRGAHTDTQYF.

The chain recombines TRBV6-5 with TRBJ2-5, with 7 bases fitting TRBD1. Germline V gene data show CDR1 as MNHEY and CDR2 as SVGAGI. The CDR3 length is 15 residues. J gave up 1 base and V 6 bases, and 8 bases lay outside the gene matches. CDR3 sequence: CASRTGTASQETQYF. CDR3 in DNA: TGTGCCAGCAGGACCGGGACAGCGAGCCAAGAGACCCAGTACTTC.